The 18 T cell receptor beta chains listed next were all sequenced from one sample in a study of regulatory T cells in long-lasting Graves disease. Documented time point: newly diagnosed GD, antithyroid drugs for less than 3 months. PBMCs provided the RNA from which the TCR library was made. According to the study, TCR beta libraries were built with iRepertoire HTBI primers and CDR3-region Arm-PCR. MiXCR, applied by TCRdb to the multiplex PCR reads, yields one record per CDR3 protein. The data show roughly 560,000 distinct CDR3 sequences, with approximately 16% seen just once and approximately 25% held by the top ten. Separately, the same data were catalogued under a study of T cells in Graves' hyperthyroidism and ophthalmopathy.

The source was peripheral blood mononuclear cells (PBMCs), collected at new diagnosis, from a patient treated with antithyroid drugs. Every receptor here comes from a woman aged 40-65 years with Graves disease.

Ten or more counts support this clonotype. J is TRBJ2-7 and V is TRBV2, with TRBD1 matching 11 bases. CDR3 length: 14 residues. Germline CDR1 is SNHLY and CDR2 is FYNNEI. V trimming: 6 bases; J trimming: 3 bases; junction bases outside the gene matches: 4. DNA of the CDR3: TGTGCCAGCAGCCGGGACAGGGGGTTCTACGAGCAGTACTTC. It specifies CASSRDRGFYEQYF.

This chain links TRBV28 with TRBJ1-1; D is undetermined. Trimming pared 7 bases from V and 7 bases from J, leaving 10 bases between. This CDR3 spans 11 amino acids. Germline CDR1 reads MDHEN; CDR2 reads SYDVKM. DNA for the CDR3: TGTGCCAGCAATCTGGGTTATGAAGCTTTCTTT. It encodes CASNLGYEAFF. Complete variable domain (other parts from reference TRBV28 and TRBJ1-1): DVKVTQSSRYLVKRTGEKVFLECVQDMDHENMFWYRQDPGLGLRLIYFSYDVKMKEKGDIPEGYSVSREKKERFSLILESASTNQTSMYLCASNLGYEAFFGQGTRLTVV.

The sample holds many counts of this clonotype. This chain joins TRBV2 and TRBJ2-2, with 7 positions matching TRBD1. Trimming at V came to 8 bases and at J to 4 bases, leaving 10 bases not matched to a gene. The CDR3 length is 15 residues. The germline gives CDR1 SNHLY, CDR2 FYNNEI. CDR3 residues: CASQRDSLSTGELFF. Written as DNA, the CDR3 is TGTGCCAGCCAGAGGGACAGTCTTAGCACCGGGGAGCTGTTTTTT.

CDR3: CASSLGPEKETQYF. In DNA form, the CDR3 reads TGTGCCAGCAGCTTGGGACCAGAAAAAGAGACCCAGTACTTC. This rearrangement joins TRBV5-5 to TRBJ2-5; D remains unclear. The CDR3 totals 14 residues. Per the germline V gene, CDR1 is SGHKS and CDR2 is YYEKEE (reference sequence). V was trimmed by 0 bases and J by 3 bases, leaving 9 bases between them.

In its sample, this clonotype was seen a few times. The J gene is TRBJ2-3, the V gene TRBV7-6; D is possibly TRBD1 (6 bases). Per the germline V gene, CDR1 is SGHVS and CDR2 is FNYEAQ. The CDR3 runs 15 residues. V lost 1 base, J lost 6 bases, and 14 bases lay in between. DNA of the CDR3: TGTGCCAGCAGCTTAGGGGCAGGGGAATTCGATACGCAGTATTTT. Residues: CASSLGAGEFDTQYF.

V gene TRBV19 combines with J gene TRBJ1-5; the D gene is possibly TRBD1 (6 bases). Trimming left V 3 bases short and J 0 bases short, with 12 bases between. CDR1 is LNHDA, CDR2 SQIVND, per germline (reference sequence). CDR3 length: 16 residues. Here the CDR3 DNA reads TGTGCCAGTAGTATCGGGGGCCTGGATAGCAATCAGCCCCAGCATTTT. Its translation is CASSIGGLDSNQPQHF.

This clonotype was detected many times. In DNA form, the CDR3 reads TGTGCCAGCAGTTTTAGAGGGGGCAATCAGCCCCAGCATTTT. Protein: CASSFRGGNQPQHF. The chain has TRBV12-3 or TRBV12-4 and TRBJ1-5; tentative D call: TRBD1 (5 bases). The ends were cut back, 3 bases at V and 2 bases at J, with 8 bases in the middle. The CDR3 has 14 residues.

This clonotype appeared many times. The V gene is TRBV7-2, the J gene TRBJ2-1; 8 nucleotides agree with TRBD2. Germline lookup yields CDR1 SGHTA and CDR2 FQGNSA. The CDR3 is 15 residues long. V shed 0 bases and J 3 bases; nucleotides not matched to a gene: 1. CDR3 protein: CASSLAGGDYNEQFF. The CDR3 coding sequence is TGTGCCAGCAGCTTAGCCGGGGGGGACTACAATGAGCAGTTCTTC.

This clonotype was seen ten or more times. The genes are TRBV18 and TRBJ2-7; TRBD1 aligns across 8 bases. This CDR3 has 15 residues. The J segment lost 1 base and the V segment lost 4 bases, leaving 6 bases of the junction unmatched. Germline values: CDR1 KGHSH, CDR2 LQKENI. CDR3 sequence: CASSREQGVSYEQYF. The CDR3 DNA sequence: TGTGCCAGCTCACGGGAACAGGGGGTTTCCTACGAGCAGTACTTC.

This clonotype was observed a few times. CDR3 residues: CASSLGGQGARGYTF. The CDR3 region has the DNA TGTGCCAGCAGCTTAGGAGGACAGGGGGCGCGGGGCTACACCTTC. The genes are TRBV7-2 and TRBJ1-2; 11 bases are a match to TRBD1. Germline assignment: CDR1 SGHTA and CDR2 FQGNSA. V lost 1 base and J lost 8; bases outside the gene matches: 6. This CDR3 spans 15 amino acids.

At least ten counts were recorded for this clonotype. V and J are TRBV4-2 and TRBJ2-3; TRBD2 matches at 8 bases. The CDR3 loop spans 17 amino acids. Germline V gene data show CDR1 as LGHNA and CDR2 as YNFKEQ. With 1 base clipped from V and 1 base from J, the junction kept 7 bases outside the gene matches. The CDR3 region has the DNA TGTGCCAGCAGCCAAGCGGGGGTAGCGGGGCGCACAGATACGCAGTATTTT. Translation gives CASSQAGVAGRTDTQYF.

V is TRBV19 and J is TRBJ2-5, with a weak D call TRBD2 (6 bases). Between the trimmed V and J ends, which lost 3 bases and 9 bases, there was a span of 14 bases. CDR3 length: 13 residues. The germline V gene has CDR1 LNHDA and CDR2 SQIVND (reference sequence). The CDR3 spells CASSIWRGKAQYF. The CDR3 coding sequence is TGTGCCAGTAGTATTTGGAGGGGTAAGGCCCAGTACTTC.

This clonotype has only a few counts. A much bigger clone sits one base away, suggesting this may be a read error. The chain joins TRBV2 to TRBJ2-7; a possible D gene is TRBD2 (5 bases). V lost 10 bases and J lost 4, with 14 bases in between. Germline assignment: CDR1 SNHLY and CDR2 FYNNEI. The CDR3 spans 12 residues. This chain's CDR3 is CAIKDGEYEQYF. CDR3 DNA sequence: TGTGCCATCAAGGACGGGGAGTACGAGCAGTACTTC.

This clonotype was counted ten times or more. V is TRBV20-1 and J is TRBJ2-5, with 7 positions matching TRBD1. CDR1 and CDR2 (germline): DFQATT, SNEGSKA (reference sequence). With V trimmed by 3 bases and J by 1 base, 5 bases remained unmatched. The CDR3 consists of 14 residues. The CDR3 here is CSARWDSIQETQYF. The CDR3, as DNA: TGCAGTGCTAGGTGGGACAGCATCCAAGAGACCCAGTACTTC.

Only a few counts were recorded for this clonotype. Since a much larger clone is just one base distant, this may be a read error. CDR3 sequence: CASSLAMGEEQFF. CDR3 sequence (DNA): TGCGCCAGCAGCTTGGCTATGGGAGAGGAGCAGTTCTTC. This sequence joins TRBV5-1 and TRBJ2-1, with D tentatively TRBD2 (5 bases). The CDR3 has 13 residues. Per germline, CDR1 SGHRS and CDR2 YFSETQ. Trimming left V 0 bases short and J 10 bases short, with 11 bases between.

This clonotype appeared many times. This chain joins TRBV19 and TRBJ1-4; D is unclear. The CDR3 has 14 residues. Trimming left V 7 bases short and J 7 bases short, with 16 bases between. From germline, CDR1 is LNHDA and CDR2 SQIVND (reference sequence). CDR3 residues: CASTISGAGEKLFF. In DNA form, the CDR3 reads TGTGCCAGTACCATATCAGGAGCAGGTGAAAAACTGTTTTTT.

On this clonotype itself: A much larger clone lies a single base off, so this may be a read error. CDR3 DNA sequence: TGTGCCAGCAGACAAGGCGGGGGGCGGGCAGATACGCAGTATTTT. Translation: CASRQGGGRADTQYF. This rearrangement joins TRBV12-3 or TRBV12-4 to TRBJ2-3; TRBD2 matches at 8 bases. Trimming cost V 6 bases and J 4 bases; bases outside gene matches: 9. The CDR3 has 15 residues.

This clonotype was observed many times. This chain joins TRBV20-1 and TRBJ1-2; 12 bases line up with TRBD1. Germline-derived CDR1 and CDR2 are DFQATT and SNEGSKA (reference sequence). The CDR3 is made up of 17 amino acids. Trimming took 4 bases from V and 7 from J; bases not matched to a gene: 16. The CDR3 sequence is CSATPGQGARLRGGYTF. CDR3 DNA: TGCAGTGCTACCCCGGGACAGGGGGCGCGGCTGCGGGGTGGCTACACCTTC.